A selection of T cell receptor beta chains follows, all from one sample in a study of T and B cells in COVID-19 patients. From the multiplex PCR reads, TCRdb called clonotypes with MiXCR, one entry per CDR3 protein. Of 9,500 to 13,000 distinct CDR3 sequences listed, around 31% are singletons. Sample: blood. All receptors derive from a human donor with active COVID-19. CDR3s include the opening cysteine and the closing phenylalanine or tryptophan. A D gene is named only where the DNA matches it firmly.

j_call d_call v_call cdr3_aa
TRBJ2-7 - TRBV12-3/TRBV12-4 CASSLADGSKEQYF
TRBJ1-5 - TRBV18 CASSPGREDQPQHF
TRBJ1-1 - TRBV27 CASSPPVRGGRTEAFF
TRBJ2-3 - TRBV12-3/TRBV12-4 CASSIPWGTDTDTQYF
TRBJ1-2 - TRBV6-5 CASTRDGNYGYTF
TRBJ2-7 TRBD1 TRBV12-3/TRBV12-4 CASSLGQVYEQYF
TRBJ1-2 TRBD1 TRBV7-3 CASSFSDRGSYGYTF
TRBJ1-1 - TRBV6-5 CASSESGGAEAFF
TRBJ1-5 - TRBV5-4 CASSSGVGNQPQHF
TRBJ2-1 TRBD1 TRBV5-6 CASSTDRGQVYNEQFF
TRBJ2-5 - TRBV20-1 CSAASRQKTRYGDQYF
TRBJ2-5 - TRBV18 CASSPPKPGGDQETQYF
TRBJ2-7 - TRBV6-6 CASSYRQNEQYF
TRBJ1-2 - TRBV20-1 CSARATQQPLYGYTF
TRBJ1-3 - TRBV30 CAWSEQVLGNTIYF
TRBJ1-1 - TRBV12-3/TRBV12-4 CASSWVYRSNTEAFF
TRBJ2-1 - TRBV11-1 CASSSPGWYYNEQFF
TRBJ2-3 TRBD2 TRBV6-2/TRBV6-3 CASSGLAGVRTDTQYF
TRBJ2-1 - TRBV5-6 CASSFDRSSYNEQFF
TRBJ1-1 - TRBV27 CASSRRRTGNTEAFF
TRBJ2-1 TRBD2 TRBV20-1 CSALLAGGRGSYNEQFF
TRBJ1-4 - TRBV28 CASRSGGGEKLFF
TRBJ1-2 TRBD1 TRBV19 CASRGQPYGYTF
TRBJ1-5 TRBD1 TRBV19 CASREGTGGYQPQHF
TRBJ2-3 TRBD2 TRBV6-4 CASSDSTSGDTDTQYF
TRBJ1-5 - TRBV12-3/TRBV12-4 CASSLNLGPRGNQPQHF
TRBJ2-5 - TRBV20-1 CSALPGAGETQYF
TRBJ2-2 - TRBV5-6 CASSSSRGNTGELFF
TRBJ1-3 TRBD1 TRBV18 CASSQGQGRSGNTICF
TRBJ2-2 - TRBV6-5 CASSSGRISNTGELFF
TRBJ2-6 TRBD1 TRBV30 CAWSPGGTGVGANVLTF
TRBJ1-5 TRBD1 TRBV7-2 CASSSTGISNQPQHF
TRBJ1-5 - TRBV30 CAWRRKGGNQPQHF
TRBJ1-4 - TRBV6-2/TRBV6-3 CASSDDGGATNEKLFF
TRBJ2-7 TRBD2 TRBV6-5 CASRFGGTINEQYF
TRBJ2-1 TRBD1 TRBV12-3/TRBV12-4 CASSQTGFSYNEQFF
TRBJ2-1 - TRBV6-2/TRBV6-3 CASMARAPYNEQFF
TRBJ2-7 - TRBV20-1 CRGHYEQYF
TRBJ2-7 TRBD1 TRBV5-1 CASSHDRDYEQYF
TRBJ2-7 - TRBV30 CAWSSFSYEQYF
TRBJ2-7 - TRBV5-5 CASSLLSGYEQYF
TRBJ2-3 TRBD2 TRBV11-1 CASSTGLAGALDTQYF
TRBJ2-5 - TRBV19 CASSREGRRAQETQYF
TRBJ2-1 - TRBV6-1 CASSGQGTTYNEQFF